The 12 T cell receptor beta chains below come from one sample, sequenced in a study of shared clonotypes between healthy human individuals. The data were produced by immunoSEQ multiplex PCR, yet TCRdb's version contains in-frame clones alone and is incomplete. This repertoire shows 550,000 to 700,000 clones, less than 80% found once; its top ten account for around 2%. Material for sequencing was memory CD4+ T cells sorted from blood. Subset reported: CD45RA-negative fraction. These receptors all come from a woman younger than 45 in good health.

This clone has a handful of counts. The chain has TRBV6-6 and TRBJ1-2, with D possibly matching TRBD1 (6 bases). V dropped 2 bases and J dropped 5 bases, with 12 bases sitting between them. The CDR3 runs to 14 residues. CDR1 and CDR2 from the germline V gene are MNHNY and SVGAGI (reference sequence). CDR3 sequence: CASSYDGTSYGYTF. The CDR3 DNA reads TGTGCCAGCAGTTACGACGGGACATCTTATGGCTACACCTTC.

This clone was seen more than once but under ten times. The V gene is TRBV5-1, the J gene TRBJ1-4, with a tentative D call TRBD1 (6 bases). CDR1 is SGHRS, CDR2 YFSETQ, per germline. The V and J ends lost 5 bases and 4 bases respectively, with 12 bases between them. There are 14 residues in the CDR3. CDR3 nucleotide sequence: TGCGCCAGCAGTCCCGGGGACATTAATGAAAAACTGTTTTTT. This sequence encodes CASSPGDINEKLFF.

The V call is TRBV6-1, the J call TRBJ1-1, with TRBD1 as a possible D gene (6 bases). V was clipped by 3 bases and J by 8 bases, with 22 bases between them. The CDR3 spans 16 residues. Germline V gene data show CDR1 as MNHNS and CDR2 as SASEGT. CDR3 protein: CASSDGGRYSNKEAFF. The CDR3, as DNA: TGTGCCAGCAGTGATGGGGGCAGGTACTCGAACAAGGAAGCTTTCTTT.

CDR3 region: CASSLQGGDETQYF. CDR3 coding DNA: TGCGCCAGCAGCTTACAGGGGGGAGACGAGACCCAGTACTTC. V usage is TRBV5-1 and J usage is TRBJ2-5, with 8 bases matching TRBD1. The germline CDR1 and CDR2 sequences are SGHRS and YFSETQ. The CDR3 is 14 residues long. V lost 2 bases to trimming and J lost 5 bases; unmatched junction nucleotides: 5.

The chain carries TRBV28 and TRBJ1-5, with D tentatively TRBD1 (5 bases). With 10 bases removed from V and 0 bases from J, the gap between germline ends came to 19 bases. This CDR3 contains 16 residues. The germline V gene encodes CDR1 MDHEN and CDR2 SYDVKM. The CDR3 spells CATLGGGFYSNQPQHF. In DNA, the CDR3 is TGTGCCACTCTCGGTGGGGGGTTTTATAGCAATCAGCCCCAGCATTTT.

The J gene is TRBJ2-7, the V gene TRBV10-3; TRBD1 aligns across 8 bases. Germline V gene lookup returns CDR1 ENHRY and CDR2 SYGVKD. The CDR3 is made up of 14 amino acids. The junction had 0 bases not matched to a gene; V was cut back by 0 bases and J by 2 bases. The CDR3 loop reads CAISESGQAYEQYF. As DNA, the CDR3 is TGTGCCATCAGTGAGTCGGGACAGGCCTACGAGCAGTACTTC.

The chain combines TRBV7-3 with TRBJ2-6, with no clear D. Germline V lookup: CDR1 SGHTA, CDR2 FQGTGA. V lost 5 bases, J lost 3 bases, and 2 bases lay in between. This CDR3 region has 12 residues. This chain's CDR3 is CASSDGANVLTF. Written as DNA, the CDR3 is TGTGCCAGCAGCGATGGGGCCAACGTCCTGACTTTC.

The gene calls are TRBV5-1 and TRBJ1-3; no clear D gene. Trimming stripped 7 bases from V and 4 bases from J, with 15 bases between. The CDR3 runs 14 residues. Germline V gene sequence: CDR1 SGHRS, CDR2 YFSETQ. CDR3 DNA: TGCGCCAGCGGCGATACTGGATCGGGAAACACCATATATTTT. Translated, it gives CASGDTGSGNTIYF.

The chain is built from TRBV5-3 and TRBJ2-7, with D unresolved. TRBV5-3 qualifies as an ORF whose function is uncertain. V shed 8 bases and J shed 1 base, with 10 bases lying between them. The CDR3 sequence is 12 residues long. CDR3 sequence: CASTLRSYEQYF. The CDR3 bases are TGTGCCAGTACCCTAAGATCCTACGAGCAGTACTTC.

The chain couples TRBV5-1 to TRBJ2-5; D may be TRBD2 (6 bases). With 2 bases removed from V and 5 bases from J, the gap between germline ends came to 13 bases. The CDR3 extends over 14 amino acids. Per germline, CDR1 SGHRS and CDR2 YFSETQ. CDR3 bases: TGCGCCAGCAGCTTCTCGGGAGATCGGGAGACCCAGTACTTC. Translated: CASSFSGDRETQYF.

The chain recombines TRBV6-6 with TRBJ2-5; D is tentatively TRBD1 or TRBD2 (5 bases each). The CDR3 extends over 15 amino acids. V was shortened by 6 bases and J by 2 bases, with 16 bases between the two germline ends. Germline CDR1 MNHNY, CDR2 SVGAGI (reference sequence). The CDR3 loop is CASSPRAGRQETQYF. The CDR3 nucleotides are TGTGCCAGCAGCCCCCGAGCAGGGAGACAAGAGACCCAGTACTTC.

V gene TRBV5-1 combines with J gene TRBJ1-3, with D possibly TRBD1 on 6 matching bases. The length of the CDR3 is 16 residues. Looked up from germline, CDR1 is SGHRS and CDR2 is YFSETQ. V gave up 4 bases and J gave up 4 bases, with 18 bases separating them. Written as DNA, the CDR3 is TGCGCCAGCAGCGGGGGCCACGAGGGATCGGGAAACACCATATATTTT. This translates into CASSGGHEGSGNTIYF.